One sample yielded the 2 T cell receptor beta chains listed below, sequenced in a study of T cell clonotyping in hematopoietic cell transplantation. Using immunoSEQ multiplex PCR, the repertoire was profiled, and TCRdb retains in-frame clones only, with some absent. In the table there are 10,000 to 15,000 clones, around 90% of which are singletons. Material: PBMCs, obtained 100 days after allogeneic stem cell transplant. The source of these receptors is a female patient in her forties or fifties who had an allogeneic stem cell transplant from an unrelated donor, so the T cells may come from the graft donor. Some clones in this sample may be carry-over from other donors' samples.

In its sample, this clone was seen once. For the CDR3, the DNA is TGCGCCAGCAGGGGGACAGGGAGGTCCCGAGAAAACACCGGGGAGCTGTTTTTT. It codes for CASRGTGRSRENTGELFF. The V gene is TRBV23-1, the J gene TRBJ2-2, with 9 bases that match TRBD1. TRBV23-1 is an ORF, with its function uncertain. The CDR3 extends over 18 amino acids. The V segment lost 6 bases and the J segment 2 bases; nucleotides outside the gene matches: 13.

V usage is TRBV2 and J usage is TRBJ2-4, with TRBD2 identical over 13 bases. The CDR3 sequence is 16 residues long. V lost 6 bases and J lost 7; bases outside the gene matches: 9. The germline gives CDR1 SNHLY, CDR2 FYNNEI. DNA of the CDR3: TGTGCCAGCAGGAGGACTAGCGGGAGCGGGGACAACATTCAGTACTTC. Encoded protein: CASRRTSGSGDNIQYF.